A single sample is the source of the 18 T cell receptor beta chains below, sequenced in a study of T cell responses to AZD1222 COVID-19 vaccine. Generated by immunoSEQ multiplex PCR, the TCRdb table keeps only in-frame clones and is missing some. The sample holds 130,000 to 150,000 clones, around 94% seen once. The sample consisted of peripheral blood, taken after recovery from COVID-19. Receptors originate from an adult who had recovered from COVID-19.

The V call is TRBV18, the J call TRBJ1-3; no firm D call. The CDR3 sequence is 15 residues long. The V and J ends lost 3 bases and 4 bases respectively, with 13 bases between them. CDR1 KGHSH and CDR2 LQKENI come from the germline V gene. CDR3 sequence reads: CASSPVRERGNTIYF. CDR3 sequence (DNA): TGTGCCAGCTCACCCGTCCGGGAGAGAGGAAACACCATATATTTT.

The genes are TRBV6-5 and TRBJ2-5; 9 positions match TRBD1. The V segment lost 5 bases and the J segment 4 bases; nucleotides outside the gene matches: 5. Germline V gene lookup returns CDR1 MNHEY and CDR2 SVGAGI. This CDR3 is 14 amino acids long. CDR3 coding DNA: TGTGCCAGCAGTCGGGACAGGGAGGGAGAGACCCAGTACTTC. It specifies CASSRDREGETQYF.

The chain recombines TRBV21-1 with TRBJ2-5; the listed D gene, TRBD1, was not tested against the DNA. TRBV21-1 is a known pseudogene. This CDR3 is 16 amino acids long. Here the CDR3 DNA reads TGTGCCAGCAGCAACAGAGGGGGTACCCTCCAAGAGACCCAGTACTTC. This gives the protein CASSNRGGTLQETQYF.

The chain joins TRBV6-5 to TRBJ1-6; D possibly corresponds to TRBD1 (5 bases). The CDR3 length is 15 residues. Germline V CDR1 and CDR2: MNHEY, SVGAGI. V dropped 5 bases and J dropped 5 bases, with 13 bases sitting between them. The CDR3 DNA sequence: TGTGCCAGCAGTACCTGGGGGTTCGATAATTCACCCCTCCACTTT. Its translation: CASSTWGFDNSPLHF.

The CDR3 DNA reads as TGTGCCAGCAGCTTATGGGAGGGCTCCAATGAGCAGTTCTTC. Its translation is CASSLWEGSNEQFF. This chain uses TRBV7-6 with TRBJ2-1, with 7 bases lining up with TRBD2. The CDR3 is made up of 14 amino acids. The junction had 4 bases not matched to a gene; V was cut back by 2 bases and J by 6 bases. The germline V gene has CDR1 SGHVS and CDR2 FNYEAQ.

A single count supports this clone. The chain joins TRBV7-9 to TRBJ1-4; TRBD1 aligns across 8 bases. CDR1 is SEHNR, CDR2 FQNEAQ, per germline (reference sequence). The CDR3 has 17 residues. Trimming cost V 5 bases and J 7 bases; bases outside gene matches: 15. CDR3 nucleotide sequence: TGTGCCAGCAGCCGTGCAGGATCGCGACAGGGGCGTGAAAAACTGTTTTTT. This codes for CASSRAGSRQGREKLFF.

V gene TRBV5-1 combines with J gene TRBJ2-1; 8 nucleotides match TRBD2. There are 15 residues in the CDR3. CDR1 SGHRS and CDR2 YFSETQ come from the germline V gene. V gave up 4 bases and J gave up 2 bases; unmatched junction bases: 5. The CDR3 nucleotides read TGCGCCAGCAGCGTGATAGCGGGACCCTACAATGAGCAGTTCTTC. Protein product: CASSVIAGPYNEQFF.

This sequence joins TRBV29-1 and TRBJ1-5; 8 bases match TRBD1. The CDR3 loop spans 12 amino acids. Germline V gene data show CDR1 as SQVTM and CDR2 as ANQGSEA. J gave up 4 bases and V 7 bases, and 3 bases lay outside the gene matches. The CDR3 DNA reads as TGCAGCGCAGGACAGGGAAATCAGCCCCAGCATTTT. It is translated as CSAGQGNQPQHF.

This clone showed up just once. The V gene is TRBV4-2, the J gene TRBJ2-7; the D is unclear. The V end lost 0 bases, the J end lost 0 bases, and 9 bases lay between the germline ends. Germline CDR1 LGHNA, CDR2 YNFKEQ. This CDR3 contains 15 residues. CDR3 region: CASSQDEHSSYEQYF. The CDR3 DNA reads as TGTGCCAGCAGCCAAGATGAACACTCCTCCTACGAGCAGTACTTC.

V and J are TRBV5-1 and TRBJ2-2, with D hard to call. Deletions cut 4 bases from V and 1 base from J, with 5 bases between. The CDR3 has 13 amino acids. From germline, CDR1 is SGHRS and CDR2 YFSETQ. The CDR3 sequence is CASSPENTGELFF. The DNA for the CDR3 is TGCGCCAGCAGCCCGGAGAACACCGGGGAGCTGTTTTTT.

The rearrangement uses TRBV7-9 and TRBJ2-1; 10 bases match TRBD1. From germline, CDR1 is SEHNR and CDR2 FQNEAQ (reference sequence). CDR3 size: 13 residues. Trimming at V came to 5 bases and at J to 9 bases, leaving 4 bases not matched to a gene. The CDR3, as DNA: TGTGCCAGCAGCACCGGGACAGGGGTTGAGCAGTTCTTC. The encoded protein is CASSTGTGVEQFF.

This clone was counted once. The chain has TRBV19 and TRBJ2-7; 12 positions match TRBD1. The CDR3 consists of 14 residues. The junction had 5 bases not matched to a gene; V was cut back by 5 bases and J by 6 bases. Germline V gene sequence: CDR1 LNHDA, CDR2 SQIVND (reference sequence). As DNA, the CDR3 is TGTGCCAGTAGTGCCGGGACAGGGGGCTCCGAGCAGTACTTC. It encodes CASSAGTGGSEQYF. The whole variable domain, filled in from reference TRBV19 and TRBJ2-7, reads DGGITQSPKYLFRKEGQNVTLSCEQNLNHDAMYWYRQDPGQGLRLIYYSQIVNDFQKGDIAEGYSVSREKKESFPLTVTSAQKNPTAFYLCASSAGTGGSEQYFGPGTRLTVT.

The count of this clone is one. The rearrangement links TRBV14 to TRBJ2-3, with 10 bases identical to TRBD2. The CDR3 has 20 residues. J was trimmed by 1 base and V by 2 bases; bases with no gene match: 15. Germline V gives CDR1 SGHDN, CDR2 FVKESK. The CDR3 is CASSQHPGLAVYPRTDTQYF. Written as DNA, the CDR3 is TGTGCCAGCAGCCAACATCCAGGACTAGCGGTATATCCTCGCACAGATACGCAGTATTTT.

The chain links TRBV30 to TRBJ1-1, with D hard to call. The CDR3 consists of 11 residues. Germline lookup yields CDR1 GTSNPN and CDR2 SVGIG (reference sequence). V lost 6 bases, J lost 3 bases, and 8 bases lay in between. The CDR3 spells CACTPDTEAFF. The CDR3 coding sequence is TGTGCCTGTACCCCGGACACTGAAGCTTTCTTT.

The chain has TRBV15 and TRBJ2-1; 10 positions agree with TRBD1. V lost 1 base and J lost 7; bases outside the gene matches: 10. From germline, CDR1 is LNHNV and CDR2 YYDKDF (reference sequence). This CDR3 contains 17 residues. In DNA form, the CDR3 reads TGTGCCACCAGCAGAGCAACCGGGACAGGGGAGGGTAATGAGCAGTTCTTC. Translation: CATSRATGTGEGNEQFF. Full variable domain (missing parts from reference TRBV15 and TRBJ2-1): DAMVIQNPRYQVTQFGKPVTLSCSQTLNHNVMYWYQQKSSQAPKLLFHYYDKDFNNEADTPDNFQSRRPNTSFCFLDIRSPGLGDTAMYLCATSRATGTGEGNEQFFGPGTRLTVL.

The chain uses TRBV19 and TRBJ1-2; D unclear. The CDR3 runs 13 residues. CDR1 and CDR2 (germline): LNHDA, SQIVND (reference sequence). V lost 1 base, J lost 4 bases, and 7 bases lay in between. The CDR3 DNA reads TGTGCCAGTAGTATAGTATCCAGCTATGGCTACACCTTC. This sequence encodes CASSIVSSYGYTF.

The chain uses TRBV2 and TRBJ2-2; D may be TRBD1 or TRBD2 (6 bases each). V shed 4 bases and J shed 0 bases, with 15 bases lying between them. Germline-derived CDR1 and CDR2 are SNHLY and FYNNEI. The CDR3 contains 17 residues. The CDR3 DNA sequence: TGTGCCAGCAGTGGGGGGGCACTCACCGCGAACACCGGGGAGCTGTTTTTT. Its translation: CASSGGALTANTGELFF.

This chain joins TRBV28 and TRBJ2-1, with 7 bases fitting TRBD1. After removal of 3 bases from V and 0 bases from J, the junction contained 2 bases not matched to a gene. CDR1 and CDR2 from the germline V gene are MDHEN and SYDVKM. The CDR3 sequence is 15 residues long. This CDR3 is CASSLYRGSYNEQFF. The CDR3 nucleotides read TGTGCCAGCAGTTTGTACAGGGGCTCCTACAATGAGCAGTTCTTC.